Below are 24 T cell receptor beta chains sequenced from a single sample in a study of OX40 agonist ivuxolimab in advanced cancers. TCRdb keeps only in-frame clones here, not all; method: immunoSEQ multiplex PCR. This sample carries roughly 48,000 clones, around 85% of them seen once, and the ten largest clones take 1.1%. The sample consisted of CD4+ or CD8+ T cells sorted from blood, taken in a trial of the OX40 agonist ivuxolimab. Receptors originate from an adult with an advanced solid tumor such as melanoma, head and neck, liver or kidney cancer.

The chain combines TRBV9 with TRBJ1-5; D call uncertain. V lost 3 bases and J lost 1, with 5 bases in between. Germline CDR1 SGDLS, CDR2 YYNGEE. The CDR3 has 13 amino acids. CDR3 nucleotide sequence: TGTGCCAGCAGCGCCGACAGCAATCAGCCCCAGCATTTT. Its translation: CASSADSNQPQHF.

The chain combines TRBV9 with TRBJ2-7; 7 nucleotides match TRBD1. CDR1 SGDLS and CDR2 YYNGEE come from the germline V gene. This CDR3 is built from 14 residues. Trimming at V came to 0 bases and at J to 2 bases, leaving 2 bases not matched to a gene. In nucleotides, the CDR3 is TGTGCCAGCAGCGTAGCAGGGGGTCCCTACGAGCAGTACTTC. Its protein is CASSVAGGPYEQYF.

With regard to this clone: Distinct nucleotide sequences in the sample also encode this CDR3. The chain carries TRBV7-2 and TRBJ2-5; 10 bases map to TRBD2. Germline V gene sequence: CDR1 SGHTA, CDR2 FQGNSA. This CDR3 is built from 16 residues. The V gene end was trimmed by 1 base and the J gene end by 0 bases; junction bases not matched to a gene: 2. CDR3 DNA: TGTGCCAGCAGCTTAGGTCTAGCGGGAGACCAAGAGACCCAGTACTTC. Translated, it gives CASSLGLAGDQETQYF.

The rearrangement links TRBV2 to TRBJ2-5, with D possibly matching TRBD2 (5 bases). Per the germline V gene, CDR1 is SNHLY and CDR2 is FYNNEI. V dropped 6 bases and J dropped 1 base, with 9 bases sitting between them. This CDR3 has 13 residues. The CDR3 here is CASRERSQETQYF. In DNA form, the CDR3 reads TGTGCCAGCAGAGAGCGGAGCCAAGAGACCCAGTACTTC.

The CDR3 nucleotides are TGTGCCATCAGTCCCGGCTCCTCTAGCGTTACGCAAGAGACCCAGTACTTC. This translates into CAISPGSSSVTQETQYF. This chain links TRBV10-3 with TRBJ2-5, with D tentatively TRBD2 (6 bases). There are 17 residues in the CDR3. Between the trimmed V and J ends, which lost 5 bases and 2 bases, there was a span of 21 bases. Germline V CDR1 and CDR2: ENHRY, SYGVKD.

This clone was seen only a few times. CDR3 coding DNA: TGTGCCAGCAGAGTGACAGGGGAGGGTTCACCCCTCCACTTT. Its translation is CASRVTGEGSPLHF. The genes are TRBV6-1 and TRBJ1-6, with TRBD1 matching 8 bases. CDR3 size: 14 residues. The germline V gene has CDR1 MNHNS and CDR2 SASEGT. V dropped 6 bases and J dropped 9; count of bases not matched to a gene: 7.

This chain uses TRBV29-1 with TRBJ2-7; D possibly corresponds to TRBD1 (5 bases). V was trimmed by 4 bases and J by 0 bases, leaving 13 bases between them. This CDR3 is 14 amino acids long. Germline CDR1 and CDR2: SQVTM and ANQGSEA. CDR3 protein: CSVAGQTNSYEQYF. CDR3 DNA: TGCAGCGTTGCAGGGCAGACAAACTCCTACGAGCAGTACTTC.

This clone appeared a single time. CDR3 DNA sequence: TGTGCCAGCAGTTATATAGGGAACACTGAAGCTTTCTTT. Amino acid sequence: CASSYIGNTEAFF. The chain uses TRBV6-5 and TRBJ1-1; D is undetermined. The CDR3 consists of 13 residues. V lost 3 bases and J lost 1, with 6 bases in between. Germline V gives CDR1 MNHEY, CDR2 SVGAGI.

The chain joins TRBV4-1 to TRBJ2-2; TRBD2 is a possible D gene (6 bases). V was cut by 1 base and J by 1 base, with 7 bases left in between. This CDR3 is built from 15 residues. Germline values: CDR1 MGHRA, CDR2 YSYEKL. The CDR3 sequence: CASSQVGGNTGELFF. The CDR3 DNA reads as TGCGCCAGCAGCCAAGTGGGGGGGAACACCGGGGAGCTGTTTTTT.

This rearrangement joins TRBV19 to TRBJ1-4; possibly TRBD1 for D (5 bases). The CDR3 sequence is 16 residues long. Per the germline V gene, CDR1 is LNHDA and CDR2 is SQIVND (reference sequence). Trimming stripped 3 bases from V and 11 bases from J, with 22 bases between. The CDR3 sequence: CASSIGGVGFEGKLFF. The CDR3 region has the DNA TGTGCCAGTAGTATCGGCGGCGTAGGCTTCGAGGGGAAACTGTTTTTT.

This rearrangement joins TRBV19 to TRBJ1-5; D remains unclear. Between the trimmed V and J ends, which lost 2 bases and 9 bases, there was a span of 11 bases. CDR3 length: 13 residues. Looked up from germline, CDR1 is LNHDA and CDR2 is SQIVND (reference sequence). CDR3 DNA sequence: TGTGCCAGTAGTATATCGGCCGCATGGCCCCAGCATTTT. This gives the protein CASSISAAWPQHF.

The V gene is TRBV14, the J gene TRBJ2-1; no definite D call. Per the germline V gene, CDR1 is SGHDN and CDR2 is FVKESK. The CDR3 sequence is 11 residues long. Trimming pared 0 bases from V and 10 bases from J, leaving 4 bases between. Here the CDR3 DNA reads TGTGCCAGCAGCCAAGATACGGAGCAGTTCTTC. The encoded protein is CASSQDTEQFF.

This chain uses TRBV19 with TRBJ2-1, with D maybe TRBD2 (6 bases). Germline CDR1 LNHDA, CDR2 SQIVND (reference sequence). V shed 4 bases and J shed 13 bases, with 23 bases lying between them. The CDR3 covers 15 residues. CDR3 residues: CASSTTTRMVTGQFF. The CDR3 nucleotides read TGTGCCAGTAGTACAACGACTAGAATGGTTACGGGCCAGTTCTTC.

The rearrangement links TRBV19 to TRBJ2-2; 10 bases fit TRBD2. J lost 1 base, V lost 3 bases, and 5 bases had no gene match. Germline V gene data show CDR1 as LNHDA and CDR2 as SQIVND (reference sequence). The CDR3 contains 17 residues. CDR3 loop: CASSIQAGGMNTGELFF. In nucleotides, the CDR3 is TGTGCCAGTAGTATCCAAGCGGGGGGGATGAACACCGGGGAGCTGTTTTTT.

This clone was observed a single time. The gene calls are TRBV4-1 and TRBJ2-3; 10 positions agree with TRBD2. V lost 3 bases and J lost 6; bases outside the gene matches: 9. The CDR3 is 16 residues long. Germline V lookup: CDR1 MGHRA, CDR2 YSYEKL. The DNA of the CDR3 is TGCGCCAGCAGCCAGGATCAGCGGGGGGGCCGGGATACGCAGTATTTT. This gives the protein CASSQDQRGGRDTQYF.

The chain employs TRBV6-6 and TRBJ2-2; 8 bases agree with TRBD1. Germline V gene data show CDR1 as MNHNY and CDR2 as SVGAGI (reference sequence). CDR3 size: 15 residues. J lost 8 bases, V lost 5 bases, and 10 bases had no gene match. The CDR3 sequence is CASSRGQGQRGELFF. DNA for the CDR3: TGTGCCAGCAGTCGAGGACAGGGCCAACGAGGGGAGCTGTTTTTT.

This chain uses TRBV11-1 with TRBJ2-1, with no clear D. The CDR3 extends over 14 amino acids. Germline V gene data show CDR1 as SGHAT and CDR2 as FQDESV (reference sequence). V lost 1 base and J lost 6, with 10 bases in between. CDR3 bases: TGTGCCAGCAGCTTAGGGCCCCGAGTCAATGAGCAGTTCTTC. As protein: CASSLGPRVNEQFF. Together with reference TRBV11-1 and TRBJ2-1, the CDR3 gives the full variable domain: EAEVAQSPRYKITEKSQAVAFWCDPISGHATLYWYRQILGQGPELLVQFQDESVVDDSQLPKDRFSAERLKGVDSTLKIQPAELGDSAMYLCASSLGPRVNEQFFGPGTRLTVL.

This chain uses TRBV5-1 with TRBJ2-1; 10 bases agree with TRBD2. Germline CDR1 is SGHRS and CDR2 is YFSETQ. CDR3 length: 16 residues. J was trimmed by 7 bases and V by 0 bases; bases with no gene match: 7. The CDR3 loop is CASSLDRAGGLNEQFF. The DNA for the CDR3 is TGCGCCAGCAGCTTGGACAGAGCGGGAGGGTTGAATGAGCAGTTCTTC.

The chain recombines TRBV4-2 with TRBJ2-1; TRBD2 matches 13 bases. The germline V gene has CDR1 LGHNA and CDR2 YNFKEQ. With V trimmed by 1 base and J by 9 bases, 9 bases remained unmatched. This CDR3 region has 17 residues. The CDR3 DNA sequence: TGTGCCAGCAGCCAAGTTGCACTAGCGGGGGGGCCGAGTGAGCAGTTCTTC. Translating it yields CASSQVALAGGPSEQFF.

The chain recombines TRBV2 with TRBJ2-7; possible D gene TRBD2, 5 bases. CDR3 size: 14 residues. Germline CDR1 SNHLY, CDR2 FYNNEI. The V and J ends lost 6 bases and 2 bases respectively, with 14 bases between them. CDR3 loop: CASRVTRKAYEQYF. DNA of the CDR3: TGTGCCAGCAGGGTAACTAGAAAAGCCTACGAGCAGTACTTC.

V and J are TRBV13 and TRBJ2-3, with 9 bases aligning to TRBD2. Losses at the gene ends were 5 bases for V and 6 bases for J; bases not matched to a gene: 15. Germline CDR1 PRHDT, CDR2 FYEKMQ (reference sequence). This CDR3 spans 17 amino acids. CDR3 residues: CASSPPPWREGPDTQYF. DNA of the CDR3: TGTGCCAGCAGCCCTCCCCCTTGGCGGGAGGGCCCCGATACGCAGTATTTT.

The gene calls are TRBV25-1 and TRBJ1-2; D unclear. This CDR3 spans 13 amino acids. CDR1 and CDR2 from the germline V gene are MGHDK and SYGVNS. V was shortened by 6 bases and J by 7 bases, with 15 bases between the two germline ends. The CDR3 loop reads CASSRELRVGYTF. CDR3 coding DNA: TGTGCCAGCAGCCGTGAATTAAGGGTTGGCTACACCTTC.

This clone was counted between two and nine times. The chain recombines TRBV11-2 with TRBJ1-2; TRBD1 matches 7 bases. The CDR3 is made up of 16 amino acids. With V trimmed by 5 bases and J by 4 bases, 13 bases remained unmatched. Germline-derived CDR1 and CDR2 are SGHAT and FQNNGV. CDR3 protein: CASSPGTAFSFYGYTF. Written as DNA, the CDR3 is TGTGCCAGCAGCCCCGGGACAGCGTTCAGCTTCTATGGCTACACCTTC.

The V and J genes are TRBV30 and TRBJ1-5; D might be TRBD1 (6 bases). Germline CDR1 GTSNPN, CDR2 SVGIG (reference sequence). Trimming removed 0 bases at V and 0 bases at J, with 15 bases between. The CDR3 extends over 17 amino acids. Written as DNA, the CDR3 is TGTGCCTGGAGTGTACCAAACAGGGCCTCTAGCAATCAGCCCCAGCATTTT. This gives the protein CAWSVPNRASSNQPQHF.